These 25 T cell receptor beta chains share one sample of origin, sequenced in a study of post-analysis software for immune sequencing data. Study-wide results and limits: Relative to controls, patients had a handful of TRBV segments at higher frequency, with TRBV5-6, TRBV5-1 and TRBV20-1 among these.

Their cognate antigens are unknown. Presence of unique molecular identifiers characterized the TCR beta cDNA libraries. TCRdb used MiXCR to reprocess the PCR reads, holding one entry per CDR3 protein. This table holds about 540,000 distinct CDR3 sequences, around a third found once. The sequenced material came from blood. Every receptor here comes from a girl younger than 18 with multiple sclerosis.

The chain joins TRBV12-3 or TRBV12-4 to TRBJ2-4; D gene unclear. With 7 bases removed from V and 0 bases from J, the gap between germline ends came to 16 bases. The CDR3 contains 16 residues. In DNA form, the CDR3 reads TGTGCCAGCACCTCGTGGAGTCCTATAGCCAAAAACATTCAGTACTTC. Translation gives CASTSWSPIAKNIQYF.

Regarding this clonotype: Given the absence of the conserved phenylalanine or tryptophan at the CDR3 end, a read error is likely. The V call is TRBV7-3, the J call TRBJ2-3; TRBD2 might be the D (6 bases). Trimming pared 4 bases from V and 4 bases from J, leaving 15 bases between. The CDR3 contains 15 residues. Per the germline V gene, CDR1 is SGHTA and CDR2 is FQGTGA. Written as DNA, the CDR3 is TGTGCCAGCAGCTCGACTGATTGGGGGGCAGATACGCAGTATTTG. Its protein is CASSSTDWGADTQYL.

This chain connects TRBV20-1 to TRBJ2-1; 10 bases agree with TRBD2. The better agreement between TRBJ2-7 and the DNA end casts doubt on the J call. This CDR3 region has 15 residues. The V gene's germline CDR1 is DFQATT and CDR2 SNEGSKA (reference sequence). This chain's CDR3 is CSASPLAGAYNEQYF. The CDR3 DNA follows: TGCAGTGCTAGCCCGCTAGCGGGGGCCTACAATGAGCAGTACTTC.

This clonotype turned up a few times. V is TRBV5-1 and J is TRBJ2-5, with TRBD2 matching over 12 bases. The CDR3 extends over 17 amino acids. J was trimmed by 2 bases and V by 0 bases; bases with no gene match: 5. Germline assignment: CDR1 SGHRS and CDR2 YFSETQ. The CDR3 protein is CASSLGLAGDQQETQYF. CDR3 DNA sequence: TGCGCCAGCAGCTTGGGACTAGCGGGGGACCAACAAGAGACCCAGTACTTC.

The chain recombines TRBV20-1 with TRBJ2-3; 13 bases map to TRBD2. The V segment lost 0 bases and the J segment 5 bases; nucleotides outside the gene matches: 11. Germline CDR1 reads DFQATT; CDR2 reads SNEGSKA (reference sequence). The length of the CDR3 is 18 residues. CDR3 residues: CSAREAQGTSGAGDTQYF. CDR3 DNA: TGCAGTGCTAGAGAGGCCCAGGGGACTAGCGGGGCAGGAGATACGCAGTATTTT.

This clonotype was recorded a few times. J is TRBJ1-1 and V is TRBV7-9, with D uncertain. Trimming took 6 bases from V and 4 from J, leaving 12 bases between them. This CDR3 comprises 13 residues. In germline, CDR1 is SEHNR, CDR2 FQNEAQ (reference sequence). CDR3 in DNA: TGTGCCAGCAGTCCCGGTGGAAGCACTGAAGCTTTCTTT. Protein: CASSPGGSTEAFF.

This clonotype was found once. This sequence joins TRBV7-9 and TRBJ2-5; a possible D gene is TRBD2 (5 bases). V shed 4 bases and J shed 3 bases, with 15 bases lying between them. CDR1 and CDR2 (germline): SEHNR, FQNEAQ (reference sequence). The CDR3 contains 15 residues. The CDR3 is CASSSHEAVEETQYF. The CDR3 DNA sequence: TGTGCCAGCAGCTCCCACGAAGCGGTGGAAGAGACCCAGTACTTC.

This chain uses TRBV28 with TRBJ1-5; 7 bases are a match to TRBD1. The trim removed 6 bases at V and 4 bases at J, leaving 9 bases unmatched. The CDR3 spans 15 residues. Germline CDR1 reads MDHEN; CDR2 reads SYDVKM. The CDR3 DNA is TGTGCCAGCAGGGGAGACAGGGTAAGAAATCAGCCCCAGCATTTT. Protein: CASRGDRVRNQPQHF.

This clonotype has just a few counts. This rearrangement joins TRBV7-9 to TRBJ2-7, with 10 bases matching TRBD2. The germline V gene has CDR1 SEHNR and CDR2 FQNEAQ (reference sequence). This CDR3 contains 16 residues. V was clipped by 7 bases and J by 3 bases; unmatched bases: 12. DNA of the CDR3: TGTGCCAGCACCGAACTAGCGGGGCCTCTATGCTACGAGCAGTACTTC. The encoded protein is CASTELAGPLCYEQYF.

Here the CDR3 reads CSANRGDRKNTEAFF. The CDR3 nucleotides are TGCAGCGCCAATAGAGGGGACAGGAAGAACACTGAAGCTTTCTTT. This chain joins TRBV29-1 and TRBJ1-1; the match to TRBD1 covers 8 bases. The V gene's germline CDR1 is SQVTM and CDR2 ANQGSEA. This CDR3 has 15 residues. V shed 7 bases and J 1 base; nucleotides not matched to a gene: 11.

A word on this clonotype: The junction shows a germline mismatch at one end, possibly a read error. The rearrangement links TRBV4-1 to TRBJ2-3; D possibly corresponds to TRBD2 (5 bases). The CDR3 is 14 residues long. Per germline, CDR1 MGHRA and CDR2 YSYEKL. The CDR3 nucleotides read TGTGCCAGCAGCCAAGAAGTCCGGGAAGATACGCAGTATTTT. It codes for CASSQEVREDTQYF.

The J gene is TRBJ2-7, the V gene TRBV10-1; 7 bases line up with TRBD1. This CDR3 region has 13 residues. Germline V gives CDR1 WNHNN, CDR2 SYGVQD (reference sequence). V lost 6 bases, J lost 3 bases, and 5 bases stayed unmatched. The CDR3 sequence: CASSSDRYYEQYF. The CDR3 DNA sequence: TGCGCCAGCAGCTCGGACAGGTACTACGAGCAGTACTTC.

This clonotype has a handful of counts. The chain joins TRBV11-2 to TRBJ2-6; 8 positions agree with TRBD1. The CDR3 loop spans 17 amino acids. CDR1 is SGHAT, CDR2 FQNNGV, per germline. Losses at the gene ends were 6 bases for V and 0 bases for J; bases not matched to a gene: 7. CDR3 nucleotide sequence: TGTGCCAGCAGGACCATCCAGGGGGCCTCTGGGGCCAACGTCCTGACTTTC. Translated, it gives CASRTIQGASGANVLTF. Combining the CDR3 with reference TRBV11-2 and TRBJ2-6 gives the whole variable domain EAGVAQSPRYKIIEKRQSVAFWCNPISGHATLYWYQQILGQGPKLLIQFQNNGVVDDSQLPKDRFSAERLKGVDSTLKIQPAKLEDSAVYLCASRTIQGASGANVLTFGAGSRLTVL.

In this sample, this clonotype turned up a few times. This chain links TRBV20-1 with TRBJ2-7, with 8 positions matching TRBD2. With V trimmed by 0 bases and J by 0 bases, 7 bases remained unmatched. Germline V CDR1 and CDR2: DFQATT, SNEGSKA (reference sequence). This CDR3 comprises 16 residues. CDR3 in amino acids: CSARDLGRGDSYEQYF. CDR3 coding DNA: TGCAGTGCTAGAGATCTTGGGCGGGGGGACTCCTACGAGCAGTACTTC.

A note on this clonotype: A junction boundary mismatches the germline segment, possibly from a read error. This rearrangement joins TRBV29-1 to TRBJ2-6, with D unclear. Germline loops: CDR1 SQVTM, CDR2 ANQGSEA. The CDR3 length is 16 residues. The CDR3 loop is CSVEGVSGSGTNVLTF. The CDR3 bases are TGCAGCGTTGAAGGGGTGTCAGGCTCTGGGACCAACGTCCTGACTTTC. Full variable domain (rest looked up from reference TRBV29-1 and TRBJ2-6): SAVISQKPSRDICQRGTSLTIQCQVDSQVTMMFWYRQQPGQSLTLIATANQGSEATYESGFVIDKFPISRPNLTFSTLTVSNMSPEDSSIYLCSVEGVSGSGTNVLTFGAGSRLTVL.

This chain uses TRBV5-1 with TRBJ2-5, with no clear D. TRBJ2-7 explains the end of the DNA better; the J call may be wrong. Looked up from germline, CDR1 is SGHRS and CDR2 is YFSETQ. There are 14 residues in the CDR3. The CDR3, as DNA: TGCGCCAGCAGCTTGGGAGGCACCAGCTACGAGCAGTACTTC. It translates to CASSLGGTSYEQYF.

Only a few counts were recorded for this clonotype. This chain connects TRBV19 to TRBJ2-1; tentative D call: TRBD1 (6 bases). The germline V and J ends were trimmed by 10 bases and 5 bases, with 9 bases remaining between them. CDR1 LNHDA and CDR2 SQIVND come from the germline V gene (reference sequence). CDR3 length equals 11 residues. In nucleotides, the CDR3 is TGTGCCACAGGGGACCACAATGAGCAGTTCTTC. This translates into CATGDHNEQFF.

The J gene is TRBJ2-3, the V gene TRBV7-9; no firm D call. Germline values: CDR1 SEHNR, CDR2 FQNEAQ (reference sequence). The CDR3 covers 12 residues. The V gene lost 5 bases and the J gene lost 3 bases, with 6 bases spanning the gap. The CDR3 is CASSRETDTQYF. The CDR3 bases are TGTGCCAGCAGCCGAGAGACAGATACGCAGTATTTT.

CDR3 nucleotide sequence: TGTGCCAGCAGCCCCGAGGGGGGGGGCACAGATACGCAGTATTTT. It codes for CASSPEGGGTDTQYF. The chain recombines TRBV5-8 with TRBJ2-3; perhaps TRBD2 as D (7 bases). Germline values: CDR1 SGHTS, CDR2 YDEGEE. CDR3 length: 15 residues. With 4 bases removed from V and 1 base from J, the gap between germline ends came to 13 bases.

In regard to this clonotype: One junction end does not reproduce the germline sequence, and a read error may be involved. V is TRBV6-1 and J is TRBJ2-4; 10 bases match TRBD1. The germline V gene encodes CDR1 MNHNS and CDR2 SASEGT. The CDR3 is made up of 13 amino acids. The CDR3 nucleotides are TGTGCCAGCAGTCCGGGACAGGGGTACATCCAGTACTTC. Protein product: CASSPGQGYIQYF.

This clonotype was found a few times. This chain joins TRBV7-9 and TRBJ2-3, with D perhaps matching TRBD2 (6 bases). The CDR3 consists of 14 residues. Germline V gene sequence: CDR1 SEHNR, CDR2 FQNEAQ (reference sequence). V was pared by 5 bases and J by 2 bases, with 11 bases between. CDR3 nucleotide sequence: TGTGCCAGCAGCCTACTAGCTAACACAGATACGCAGTATTTT. Its translation: CASSLLANTDTQYF.

This clonotype came up many times. Relative to the germline gene, one junction end is altered; a read error may explain this. The chain couples TRBV5-5 to TRBJ1-2, with 7 positions matching TRBD1. Germline V gene data show CDR1 as SGHKS and CDR2 as YYEKEE (reference sequence). The CDR3 loop spans 13 amino acids. The CDR3 region is CASSGGQNYGYTF. CDR3 DNA sequence: TGCGCCAGCAGCGGGGGACAGAACTATGGCTACACCTTC.

This clonotype was seen more than once but under ten times. This chain connects TRBV4-1 to TRBJ1-1; D uncertain. Trimming pared 0 bases from V and 11 bases from J, leaving 19 bases between. The germline gives CDR1 MGHRA, CDR2 YSYEKL. There are 15 residues in the CDR3. The CDR3 region has the DNA TGCGCCAGCAGCCAAGATTCACAGAGACCCTTGGAGGCTTTCTTT. This gives the protein CASSQDSQRPLEAFF.

In its sample, this clonotype was seen many times. The V and J genes are TRBV29-1 and TRBJ2-7; D ambiguous. V was pared by 3 bases and J by 0 bases, with 18 bases between. Germline loops: CDR1 SQVTM, CDR2 ANQGSEA. This CDR3 has 16 amino acids. In nucleotides, the CDR3 is TGCAGCGTTGAGAGGCTAGTCGGCTATCCCTCCTACGAGCAGTACTTC. As protein: CSVERLVGYPSYEQYF.

This clonotype appeared a few times. This chain links TRBV12-3 or TRBV12-4 with TRBJ1-2, with 7 positions matching TRBD1. V shed 6 bases, J shed 4 bases, and the junction held 5 bases outside the gene matches. This CDR3 spans 13 amino acids. CDR3 amino acids: CASSGDRVYGYTF. The CDR3 bases are TGTGCCAGCAGCGGCGACAGGGTCTATGGCTACACCTTC.